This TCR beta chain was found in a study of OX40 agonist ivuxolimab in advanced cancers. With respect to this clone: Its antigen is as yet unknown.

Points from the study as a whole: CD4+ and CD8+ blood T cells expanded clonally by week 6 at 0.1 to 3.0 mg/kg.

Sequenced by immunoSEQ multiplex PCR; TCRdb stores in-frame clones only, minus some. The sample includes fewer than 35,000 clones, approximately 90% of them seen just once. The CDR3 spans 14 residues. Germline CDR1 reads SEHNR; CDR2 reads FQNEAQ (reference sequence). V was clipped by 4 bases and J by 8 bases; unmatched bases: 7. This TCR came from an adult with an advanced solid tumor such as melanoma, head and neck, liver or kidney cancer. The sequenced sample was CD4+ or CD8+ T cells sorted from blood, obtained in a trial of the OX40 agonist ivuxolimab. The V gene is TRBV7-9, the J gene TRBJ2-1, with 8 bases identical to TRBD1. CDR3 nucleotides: TGTGCCAGCAGCTCGCGGCAGGGGGCCTATGAGCAGTTCTTC. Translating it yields CASSSRQGAYEQFF.